Listed here are 14 T cell receptor beta chains from one sample, sequenced in a study of blood T cells in healthy people across ages. Using a J-beta primer mix together with a sample-barcoded 5' primer, a second PCR was run for roughly 6 to 11 cycles. From the 5' RACE reads, TCRdb called clonotypes with MiXCR, one entry per CDR3 protein. The repertoire holds about 640,000 distinct CDR3 sequences, with 58% as singletons. Sequenced sample: blood. The origin of the receptors is a man aged 60 to 75 in good health.

CDR3 DNA sequence: TGTGCCATCAGTGTCGCCCAGTCCTACGAGCAGTACTTC. Translated: CAISVAQSYEQYF. The chain employs TRBV10-3 and TRBJ2-7; D uncertain. Trimming pared 4 bases from V and 1 base from J, leaving 8 bases between. The CDR3 runs to 13 residues. The germline CDR1 and CDR2 sequences are ENHRY and SYGVKD.

This clonotype was seen a handful of times. The rearrangement joins TRBV5-1 to TRBJ2-6; a weak D match, TRBD1 (5 bases). V was cut by 2 bases and J by 4 bases, with 10 bases left in between. Looked up from germline, CDR1 is SGHRS and CDR2 is YFSETQ. The CDR3 is 15 amino acids. The CDR3 protein is CASSFRVSGANVLTF. The CDR3 DNA follows: TGCGCCAGCAGCTTCAGGGTCTCAGGGGCCAACGTCCTGACTTTC. The whole variable domain, remainder taken from reference TRBV5-1 and TRBJ2-6, is KAGVTQTPRYLIKTRGQQVTLSCSPISGHRSVSWYQQTPGQGLQFLFEYFSETQRNKGNFPGRFSGRQFSNSRSEMNVSTLELGDSALYLCASSFRVSGANVLTFGAGSRLTVL.

A few counts support this clonotype. CDR3 DNA sequence: TGTGCCAGCAGTCCAGGGACTAGCGGACCTCCCTACGAGCAGTACTTC. Translated, it gives CASSPGTSGPPYEQYF. The chain is built from TRBV6-5 and TRBJ2-7; TRBD2 matches at 11 bases. Trimming cost V 5 bases and J 2 bases; bases outside gene matches: 8. Per the germline V gene, CDR1 is MNHEY and CDR2 is SVGAGI. The CDR3 covers 16 residues.

This chain joins TRBV18 and TRBJ2-7, with 8 bases lining up with TRBD1. Germline values: CDR1 KGHSH, CDR2 LQKENI. The CDR3 covers 15 residues. Trimming cost V 2 bases and J 2 bases; bases outside gene matches: 5. CDR3 loop: CASSPWTGSTYEQYF. The CDR3 nucleotides read TGTGCCAGCTCACCATGGACAGGGTCCACCTACGAGCAGTACTTC. Complete variable domain (other parts from reference TRBV18 and TRBJ2-7): NAGVMQNPRHLVRRRGQEARLRCSPMKGHSHVYWYRQLPEEGLKFMVYLQKENIIDESGMPKERFSAEFPKEGPSILRIQQVVRGDSAAYFCASSPWTGSTYEQYFGPGTRLTVT.

This clonotype was observed a few times. The chain links TRBV5-1 to TRBJ2-5; 14 bases align to TRBD2. The CDR3 consists of 15 residues. V lost 5 bases and J lost 3; bases outside the gene matches: 3. Germline V gives CDR1 SGHRS, CDR2 YFSETQ. The CDR3 spells CASSWGLAGEETQYF. The CDR3 nucleotides are TGCGCCAGCAGTTGGGGACTAGCGGGGGAAGAGACCCAGTACTTC. The full variable domain, completed using reference TRBV5-1 and TRBJ2-5, is KAGVTQTPRYLIKTRGQQVTLSCSPISGHRSVSWYQQTPGQGLQFLFEYFSETQRNKGNFPGRFSGRQFSNSRSEMNVSTLELGDSALYLCASSWGLAGEETQYFGPGTRLLVL.

The chain couples TRBV2 to TRBJ1-4; 7 bases map to TRBD1. The CDR3 contains 16 residues. CDR1 is SNHLY, CDR2 FYNNEI, per germline. J lost 0 bases, V lost 2 bases, and 3 bases had no gene match. As DNA, the CDR3 is TGTGCCAGCAGTGAACAGGGGGTAGCAACTAATGAAAAACTGTTTTTT. It specifies CASSEQGVATNEKLFF.

This clonotype has just a few counts. This chain uses TRBV6-6 with TRBJ2-7; TRBD2 aligns across 8 bases. In germline, CDR1 is MNHNY, CDR2 SVGAGI (reference sequence). With 7 bases clipped from V and 2 bases from J, the junction kept 7 bases outside the gene matches. The CDR3 length is 14 residues. DNA for the CDR3: TGTGCCAGCACCAGACTAGCGCTGACCTACGAGCAGTACTTC. Its translation is CASTRLALTYEQYF.

This chain joins TRBV7-2 and TRBJ2-1; 7 bases align to TRBD1. CDR3 size: 15 residues. Germline values: CDR1 SGHTA, CDR2 FQGNSA. V lost 5 bases and J lost 4; bases outside the gene matches: 8. As DNA, the CDR3 is TGTGCCAGCAGCCCTGAAGGGGGCGCTTACAATGAGCAGTTCTTC. The encoded protein is CASSPEGGAYNEQFF.

This clonotype was picked up a small number of times. The V call is TRBV10-3, the J call TRBJ2-1, with TRBD2 matching over 12 bases. Trimming at V came to 6 bases and at J to 5 bases, leaving 5 bases not matched to a gene. CDR3 size: 15 residues. Looked up from germline, CDR1 is ENHRY and CDR2 is SYGVKD. The CDR3 nucleotides are TGTGCCATCAGCTCTAGCGGGGGGGCGGACAATGAGCAGTTCTTC. As protein: CAISSSGGADNEQFF.

This chain uses TRBV10-3 with TRBJ2-5; D is perhaps TRBD1 or TRBD2 (6 bases each). Germline V gives CDR1 ENHRY, CDR2 SYGVKD. The CDR3 length is 15 residues. V was pared by 6 bases and J by 1 base, with 15 bases between. This chain's CDR3 is CAISRSGGPQETQYF. The CDR3 nucleotides are TGTGCCATCAGCCGCTCTGGGGGGCCCCAAGAGACCCAGTACTTC.

This sequence joins TRBV7-9 and TRBJ2-4; 9 bases are a match to TRBD1. The tail of the sequence fits TRBJ2-7 better, so the J call may be wrong. The germline V gene has CDR1 SEHNR and CDR2 FQNEAQ (reference sequence). The CDR3 sequence is 15 residues long. CDR3 loop: CASSHLGQGRHEQYF. The CDR3 nucleotides are TGTGCCAGCAGCCACTTAGGACAGGGGCGCCACGAGCAGTACTTC.

This chain links TRBV5-6 with TRBJ2-4; TRBD1 might be the D (6 bases). V was pared by 4 bases and J by 1 base, with 18 bases between. Germline lookup yields CDR1 SGHDT and CDR2 YYEEEE. The CDR3 runs to 17 residues. The CDR3: CASSLFRDNYAKNIQYF. The CDR3 DNA sequence: TGTGCCAGCAGCCTGTTCCGGGACAACTACGCCAAAAACATTCAGTACTTC. Complete variable domain (other parts from reference TRBV5-6 and TRBJ2-4): DAGVTQSPTHLIKTRGQQVTLRCSPKSGHDTVSWYQQALGQGPQFIFQYYEEEERQRGNFPDRFSGHQFPNYSSELNVNALLLGDSALYLCASSLFRDNYAKNIQYFGAGTRLSVL.

V is TRBV20-1 and J is TRBJ2-1, with D unclear. In germline, CDR1 is DFQATT, CDR2 SNEGSKA (reference sequence). The V and J ends lost 5 bases and 9 bases respectively, with 8 bases between them. This CDR3 comprises 10 residues. CDR3 residues: CSAFGSEQFF. CDR3 DNA: TGCAGTGCTTTTGGCAGTGAGCAGTTCTTC.

By frequency in the sample, this clonotype is medium-sized. V gene TRBV29-1 combines with J gene TRBJ2-5; 7 nucleotides line up with TRBD1. The V segment lost 8 bases and the J segment 5 bases; nucleotides outside the gene matches: 11. Germline V gene data show CDR1 as SQVTM and CDR2 as ANQGSEA. The CDR3 covers 13 residues. Here the CDR3 reads CSLLGGAGETQYF. CDR3 nucleotide sequence: TGCAGCCTTCTAGGGGGCGCCGGGGAGACCCAGTACTTC.